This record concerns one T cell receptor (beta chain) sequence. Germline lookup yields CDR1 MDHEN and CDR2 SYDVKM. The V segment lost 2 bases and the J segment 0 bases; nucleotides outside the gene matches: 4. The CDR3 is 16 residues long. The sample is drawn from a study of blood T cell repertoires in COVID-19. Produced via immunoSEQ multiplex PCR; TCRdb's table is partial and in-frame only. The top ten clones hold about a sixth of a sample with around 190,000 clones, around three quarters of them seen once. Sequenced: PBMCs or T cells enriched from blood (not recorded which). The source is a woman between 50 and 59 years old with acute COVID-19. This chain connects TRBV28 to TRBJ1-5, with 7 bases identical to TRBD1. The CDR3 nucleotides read TGTGCCAGCAGTTTAGGGGGACAGTTTAGCAATCAGCCCCAGCATTTT. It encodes CASSLGGQFSNQPQHF.